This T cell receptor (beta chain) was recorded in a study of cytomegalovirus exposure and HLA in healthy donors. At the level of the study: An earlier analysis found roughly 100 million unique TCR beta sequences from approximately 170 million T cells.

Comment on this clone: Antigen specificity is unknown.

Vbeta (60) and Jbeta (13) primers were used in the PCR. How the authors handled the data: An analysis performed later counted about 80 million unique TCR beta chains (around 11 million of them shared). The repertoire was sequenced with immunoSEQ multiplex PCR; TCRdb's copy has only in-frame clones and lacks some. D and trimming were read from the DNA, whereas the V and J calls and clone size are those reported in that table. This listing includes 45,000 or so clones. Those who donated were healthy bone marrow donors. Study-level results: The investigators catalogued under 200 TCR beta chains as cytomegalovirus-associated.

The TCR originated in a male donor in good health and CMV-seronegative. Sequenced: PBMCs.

The CDR3 loop reads CASSFYRARNYGYTF. In DNA, the CDR3 is TGTGCCAGCAGTTTTTACAGGGCGAGAAACTATGGCTACACCTTC. The J gene is TRBJ1-2, the V gene TRBV28; the D gene is possibly TRBD1 (6 bases). From germline, CDR1 is MDHEN and CDR2 SYDVKM. The V gene lost 3 bases and the J gene lost 2 bases, with 13 bases spanning the gap. The CDR3 runs 15 residues.